This TCR beta chain came from a study of long-term antiretroviral therapy in people with HIV. On this clone: Its antigen is unknown.

Overall study results and limits: Therapy changes, viral resistance and ART adherence were not documented in the available data. All time points showed a repertoire dominated by clones expanded before ART.

The authors ran the immunoSEQ assay, v3.0, at survey level. TCRdb's copy holds only in-frame clones and misses some; the assay was immunoSEQ multiplex PCR. The table lists roughly 28,000 clones, nearly 95% of them singletons. The TCR originated in a man aged 30-40 years with HIV. This material consisted of unsorted PBMCs, taken 6 to 6.5 years after starting antiretroviral therapy.

CDR3 coding DNA: TGTGCCAGCAGTGTTGCACTAGAGGCAGATGAGCAGTTCTTC. This codes for CASSVALEADEQFF. The rearrangement uses TRBV6-4 and TRBJ2-1; tentatively, D is TRBD2 (5 bases). CDR3 size: 14 residues. Germline V CDR1 and CDR2: MRHNA, SNTAGT. The V gene lost 4 bases and the J gene lost 8 bases, with 15 bases spanning the gap.